Presented here are 19 T cell receptor beta chains from one specimen sequenced in a study of T cell responses to AZD1222 COVID-19 vaccine. TCRdb's table, derived via immunoSEQ multiplex PCR, lists solely in-frame clones and lacks some. The sample includes approximately 85,000 clones, roughly nine tenths of them seen just once. Sequences were derived from peripheral blood, sampled on day 0 of AZD1222 vaccination. The receptors stem from an adult in good health.

The chain recombines TRBV27 with TRBJ1-5; D gene unclear. With 5 bases removed from V and 4 bases from J, the gap between germline ends came to 12 bases. The CDR3 covers 14 residues. The V gene's germline CDR1 is MNHEY and CDR2 SMNVEV (reference sequence). CDR3: CASSRTKSNQPQHF. CDR3 DNA: TGTGCCAGCAGTAGGACGAAATCAAATCAGCCCCAGCATTTT.

The genes are TRBV6-4 and TRBJ2-2; D is undetermined. Germline V lookup: CDR1 MRHNA, CDR2 SNTAGT. This CDR3 has 14 amino acids. V lost 0 bases to trimming and J lost 7 bases, with 9 bases between them. CDR3 DNA: TGTGCCAGCAGTGACTCGACGTTTGGCGGGGAGCTGTTTTTT. This encodes CASSDSTFGGELFF.

This chain connects TRBV11-3 to TRBJ2-2; D tentatively fits TRBD1 or TRBD2 (6 bases each). This CDR3 spans 15 amino acids. V lost 3 bases to trimming and J lost 0 bases, with 8 bases between them. Germline values: CDR1 SGHNT, CDR2 YENEEA. CDR3 nucleotide sequence: TGTGCCAGCAGCTTCGGGGGCGCGAACACCGGGGAGCTGTTTTTT. It codes for CASSFGGANTGELFF.

This chain uses TRBV29-1 with TRBJ2-7; 8 bases agree with TRBD2. Trimming removed 4 bases from V and 4 bases from J; junction bases left unmatched: 3. This CDR3 contains 12 residues. Germline CDR1 SQVTM, CDR2 ANQGSEA. The CDR3 sequence is CSVGGGRYEQYF. The CDR3 nucleotides are TGCAGCGTTGGCGGGGGGCGATACGAGCAGTACTTC.

V gene TRBV5-1 combines with J gene TRBJ1-6, with D possibly TRBD1 on 5 matching bases. Trimming shortened V by 4 bases and J by 7 bases, and 15 bases separated the two germline ends. This CDR3 spans 15 amino acids. CDR1 is SGHRS, CDR2 YFSETQ, per germline. The CDR3 reads CASSMGGTENSPLHF. CDR3 nucleotide sequence: TGCGCCAGCAGCATGGGGGGGACGGAGAATTCACCCCTCCACTTT.

The V and J genes are TRBV6-2 or TRBV6-3 and TRBJ1-5, with a possible D match to TRBD1 (5 bases). V gave up 5 bases and J gave up 6 bases, with 14 bases separating them. There are 14 residues in the CDR3. CDR1 is MNHEY and CDR2 is SVGEGT in the germline V gene. CDR3 nucleotide sequence: TGTGCCAGCAGTCGGGACGGCGGGGGTCAGCCCCAGCATTTT. It is translated as CASSRDGGGQPQHF.

The DNA for the CDR3 is TGTGCCAGTAGTAGTGACAGGGTCCGGGATCAGCCCCAGCATTTT. As protein: CASSSDRVRDQPQHF. This chain uses TRBV19 with TRBJ1-5; TRBD1 agrees at 7 bases. Trimming removed 4 bases from V and 5 bases from J; junction bases left unmatched: 8. Germline V CDR1 and CDR2: LNHDA, SQIVND (reference sequence). The CDR3 consists of 15 residues.

The chain couples TRBV19 to TRBJ1-1, with D unclear. V lost 7 bases and J 5 bases, leaving 14 bases between the germline ends. This CDR3 contains 13 residues. Germline V gene data show CDR1 as LNHDA and CDR2 as SQIVND (reference sequence). CDR3 protein: CASNLGGLTEAFF. The CDR3 coding sequence is TGTGCCAGTAACCTGGGAGGGCTGACTGAAGCTTTCTTT.

J is TRBJ2-1 and V is TRBV9; D unresolved. This CDR3 has 12 residues. V lost 1 base and J lost 7, with 6 bases in between. Germline V CDR1 and CDR2: SGDLS, YYNGEE. Here the CDR3 DNA reads TGTGCCAGCAGCGTATCTCTAAATGAGCAGTTCTTC. This translates into CASSVSLNEQFF.

V gene TRBV28 combines with J gene TRBJ1-5; TRBD1 aligns across 7 bases. Germline trimming cut 6 bases from V and 3 bases from J; bases unmatched to any gene: 5. CDR3 length equals 14 residues. CDR1 is MDHEN and CDR2 is SYDVKM in the germline V gene. The CDR3 loop reads CASRSGTVNQPQHF. CDR3 nucleotide sequence: TGTGCCAGCAGGTCCGGGACAGTCAATCAGCCCCAGCATTTT.

This sequence joins TRBV12-3 or TRBV12-4 and TRBJ2-1; D may be TRBD1 (6 bases). The CDR3 covers 13 residues. V lost 4 bases and J 7 bases, leaving 11 bases between the germline ends. CDR3 sequence reads: CASSYLRGNEQFF. The CDR3 region has the DNA TGTGCCAGCAGTTATCTTAGGGGGAATGAGCAGTTCTTC.

The rearrangement uses TRBV20-1 and TRBJ2-7; 8 bases agree with TRBD2. This CDR3 has 21 amino acids. Germline CDR1 reads DFQATT; CDR2 reads SNEGSKA (reference sequence). V lost 3 bases to trimming and J lost 3 bases; unmatched junction nucleotides: 28. CDR3 in amino acids: CSASSPEVRAGEPSANYEQYF. The CDR3 DNA follows: TGCAGTGCTAGTTCCCCTGAGGTCCGAGCGGGAGAACCTTCAGCTAACTACGAGCAGTACTTC.

The CDR3 here is CASSISRDTGELFF. The CDR3 DNA follows: TGTGCCAGTAGTATAAGCAGGGATACCGGGGAGCTGTTTTTT. The chain has TRBV19 and TRBJ2-2; a weak D match, TRBD1 (5 bases). From germline, CDR1 is LNHDA and CDR2 SQIVND (reference sequence). V dropped 2 bases and J dropped 5 bases, with 9 bases sitting between them. This CDR3 has 14 amino acids.

The rearrangement links TRBV19 to TRBJ1-5, with D hard to call. The germline CDR1 and CDR2 sequences are LNHDA and SQIVND (reference sequence). V was pared by 1 base and J by 6 bases, with 4 bases between. This CDR3 is built from 12 residues. The DNA for the CDR3 is TGTGCCAGTAGTATAGTACCTCAGCCCCAGCATTTT. It specifies CASSIVPQPQHF.

This chain connects TRBV2 to TRBJ2-5; D ambiguous. Between the trimmed V and J ends, which lost 5 bases and 8 bases, there was a span of 9 bases. CDR3 size: 11 residues. Germline V gene data show CDR1 as SNHLY and CDR2 as FYNNEI. CDR3: CASSYKGTQYF. The CDR3 DNA reads TGTGCCAGCAGTTATAAAGGCACCCAGTACTTC.

The chain links TRBV19 to TRBJ1-1; the D is unclear. This CDR3 contains 14 residues. V lost 4 bases and J 0 bases, leaving 9 bases between the germline ends. Germline V gene lookup returns CDR1 LNHDA and CDR2 SQIVND (reference sequence). The CDR3 spells CASSNGRVNTEAFF. The CDR3 nucleotides read TGTGCCAGTAGTAACGGACGGGTGAACACTGAAGCTTTCTTT.

This clone was detected only a few times. The chain employs TRBV28 and TRBJ2-3; D gene uncertain. Trimming took 6 bases from V and 2 from J, leaving 24 bases between them. This CDR3 contains 18 residues. Germline CDR1 MDHEN, CDR2 SYDVKM. DNA for the CDR3: TGTGCCAGCAGCCTCTCCGATCTAATAGGTCGTCCCACAGATACGCAGTATTTT. It codes for CASSLSDLIGRPTDTQYF. The variable domain in full, completed from reference TRBV28 and TRBJ2-3, reads DVKVTQSSRYLVKRTGEKVFLECVQDMDHENMFWYRQDPGLGLRLIYFSYDVKMKEKGDIPEGYSVSREKKERFSLILESASTNQTSMYLCASSLSDLIGRPTDTQYFGPGTRLTVL.

The chain joins TRBV10-2 to TRBJ2-7; TRBD2 might be the D (7 bases). Germline V gene lookup returns CDR1 WSHSY and CDR2 SAAADI. Trimming shortened V by 0 bases and J by 6 bases, and 15 bases separated the two germline ends. CDR3 length: 15 residues. CDR3 sequence (DNA): TGCGCCAGCAGTGAGTCTACGGGGGGCCTTTCCGAGCAGTACTTC. Translated, it gives CASSESTGGLSEQYF.

This rearrangement joins TRBV10-3 to TRBJ1-2, with a possible D match to TRBD1 (6 bases). Germline V lookup: CDR1 ENHRY, CDR2 SYGVKD. V shed 10 bases and J shed 1 base, with 22 bases lying between them. The CDR3 is 16 residues long. This chain's CDR3 is CATTQPGQLFNYGYTF. Written as DNA, the CDR3 is TGTGCCACTACACAGCCGGGACAACTCTTTAACTATGGCTACACCTTC.